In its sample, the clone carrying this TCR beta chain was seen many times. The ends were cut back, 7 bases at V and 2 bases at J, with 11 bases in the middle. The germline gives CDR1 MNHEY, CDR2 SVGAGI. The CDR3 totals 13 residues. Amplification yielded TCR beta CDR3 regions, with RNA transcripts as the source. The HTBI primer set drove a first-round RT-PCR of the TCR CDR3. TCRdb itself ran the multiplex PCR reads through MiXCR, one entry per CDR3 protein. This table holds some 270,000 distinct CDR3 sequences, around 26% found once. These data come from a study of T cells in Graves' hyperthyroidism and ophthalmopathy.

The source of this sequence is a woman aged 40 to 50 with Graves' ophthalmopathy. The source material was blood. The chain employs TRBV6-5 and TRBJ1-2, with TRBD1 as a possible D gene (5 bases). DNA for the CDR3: TGTGCCAGCATACGGGGGTGGAACTATGGCTACACCTTC. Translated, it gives CASIRGWNYGYTF.